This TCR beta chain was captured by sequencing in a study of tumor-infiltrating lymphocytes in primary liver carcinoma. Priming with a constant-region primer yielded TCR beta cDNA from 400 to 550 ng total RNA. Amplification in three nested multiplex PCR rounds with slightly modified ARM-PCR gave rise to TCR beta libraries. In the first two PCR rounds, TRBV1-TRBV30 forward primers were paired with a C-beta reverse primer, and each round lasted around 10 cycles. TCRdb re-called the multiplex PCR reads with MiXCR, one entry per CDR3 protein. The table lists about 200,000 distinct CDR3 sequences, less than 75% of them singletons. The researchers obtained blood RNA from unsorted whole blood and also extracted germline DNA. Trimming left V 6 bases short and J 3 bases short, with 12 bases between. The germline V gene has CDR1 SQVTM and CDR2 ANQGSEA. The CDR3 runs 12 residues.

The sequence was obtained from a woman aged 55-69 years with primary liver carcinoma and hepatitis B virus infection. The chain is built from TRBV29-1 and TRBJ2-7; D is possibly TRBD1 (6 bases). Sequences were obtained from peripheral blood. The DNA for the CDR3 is TGCAGCGTCACCAAGGACAGCTACGAGCAGTACTTC. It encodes CSVTKDSYEQYF.